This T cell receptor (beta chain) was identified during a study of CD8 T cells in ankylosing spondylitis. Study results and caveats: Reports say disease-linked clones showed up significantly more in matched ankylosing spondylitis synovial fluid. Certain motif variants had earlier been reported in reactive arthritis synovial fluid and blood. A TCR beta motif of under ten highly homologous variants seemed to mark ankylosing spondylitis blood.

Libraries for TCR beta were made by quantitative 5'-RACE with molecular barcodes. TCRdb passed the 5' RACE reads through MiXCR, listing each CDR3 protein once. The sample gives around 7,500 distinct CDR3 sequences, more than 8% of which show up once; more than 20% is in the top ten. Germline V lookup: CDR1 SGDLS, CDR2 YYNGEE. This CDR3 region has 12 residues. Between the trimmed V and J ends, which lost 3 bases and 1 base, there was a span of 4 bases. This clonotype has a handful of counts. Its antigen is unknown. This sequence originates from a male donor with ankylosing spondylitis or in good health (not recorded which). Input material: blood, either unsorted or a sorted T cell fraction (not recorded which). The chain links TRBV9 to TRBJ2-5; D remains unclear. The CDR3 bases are TGTGCCAGCAGCGGACTCCAAGAGACCCAGTACTTC. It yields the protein CASSGLQETQYF.